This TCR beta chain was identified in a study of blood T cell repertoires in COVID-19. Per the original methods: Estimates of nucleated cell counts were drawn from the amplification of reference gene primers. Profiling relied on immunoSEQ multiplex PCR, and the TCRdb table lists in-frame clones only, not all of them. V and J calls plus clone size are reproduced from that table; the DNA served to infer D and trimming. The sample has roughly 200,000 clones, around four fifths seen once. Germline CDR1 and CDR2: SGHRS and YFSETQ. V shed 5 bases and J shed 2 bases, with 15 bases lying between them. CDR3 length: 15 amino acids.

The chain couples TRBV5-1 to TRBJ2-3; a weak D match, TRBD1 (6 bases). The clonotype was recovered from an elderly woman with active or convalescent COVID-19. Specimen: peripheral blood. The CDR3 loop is CASSSGTLYTDTQYF. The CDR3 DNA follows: TGCGCCAGCAGTTCCGGGACACTTTACACAGATACGCAGTATTTT. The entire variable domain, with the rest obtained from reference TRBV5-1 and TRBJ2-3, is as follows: KAGVTQTPRYLIKTRGQQVTLSCSPISGHRSVSWYQQTPGQGLQFLFEYFSETQRNKGNFPGRFSGRQFSNSRSEMNVSTLELGDSALYLCASSSGTLYTDTQYFGPGTRLTVL.